This T cell receptor (beta chain) derives from a study of OX40 agonist ivuxolimab in advanced cancers. Looking at the study overall: Patients enrolled in dose escalation were diagnosed with hepatocellular carcinoma, melanoma, renal cell or head and neck cancer. Study-level findings and limits: CD8+ T cells (on average) carried more expanded clones than CD4+ T cells. Some nonresponders likewise displayed low normalized T-cell clonal expansion.

The J segment lost 0 bases and the V segment lost 0 bases, leaving 2 bases of the junction unmatched. Per germline, CDR1 SEHNR and CDR2 FQNEAQ (reference sequence). This CDR3 has 15 residues. The data were produced by immunoSEQ multiplex PCR, yet TCRdb's version contains in-frame clones alone and is incomplete. Of tens of thousands of clones detected, approximately 84% appear once; the ten largest clones hold approximately 14%. A word on this clone: No antigen is known for it.

This chain connects TRBV7-9 to TRBJ2-7; 7 bases align to TRBD2. This specimen was CD4+ or CD8+ T cells sorted from blood, taken in a trial of the OX40 agonist ivuxolimab. The clonotype comes from an adult with an advanced solid tumor such as melanoma, head and neck, liver or kidney cancer. The CDR3 is CASSLAASGSYEQYF. The CDR3 DNA follows: TGTGCCAGCAGCTTAGCGGCTAGCGGCTCCTACGAGCAGTACTTC. Full variable domain (outside the CDR3, taken from reference TRBV7-9 and TRBJ2-7): DTGVSQNPRHKITKRGQNVTFRCDPISEHNRLYWYRQTLGQGPEFLTYFQNEAQLEKSRLLSDRFSAERPKGSFSTLEIQRTEQGDSAMYLCASSLAASGSYEQYFGPGTRLTVT.